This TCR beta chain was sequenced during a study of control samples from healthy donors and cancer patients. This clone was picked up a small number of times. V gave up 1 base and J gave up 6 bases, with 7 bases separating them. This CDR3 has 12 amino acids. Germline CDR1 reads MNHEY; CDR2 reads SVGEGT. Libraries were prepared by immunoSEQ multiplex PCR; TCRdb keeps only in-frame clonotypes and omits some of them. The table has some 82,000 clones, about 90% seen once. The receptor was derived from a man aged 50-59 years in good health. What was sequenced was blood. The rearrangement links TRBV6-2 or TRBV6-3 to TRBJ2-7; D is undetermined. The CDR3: CASSYFESEQYF. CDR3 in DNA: TGTGCCAGCAGTTACTTTGAGTCCGAGCAGTACTTC.